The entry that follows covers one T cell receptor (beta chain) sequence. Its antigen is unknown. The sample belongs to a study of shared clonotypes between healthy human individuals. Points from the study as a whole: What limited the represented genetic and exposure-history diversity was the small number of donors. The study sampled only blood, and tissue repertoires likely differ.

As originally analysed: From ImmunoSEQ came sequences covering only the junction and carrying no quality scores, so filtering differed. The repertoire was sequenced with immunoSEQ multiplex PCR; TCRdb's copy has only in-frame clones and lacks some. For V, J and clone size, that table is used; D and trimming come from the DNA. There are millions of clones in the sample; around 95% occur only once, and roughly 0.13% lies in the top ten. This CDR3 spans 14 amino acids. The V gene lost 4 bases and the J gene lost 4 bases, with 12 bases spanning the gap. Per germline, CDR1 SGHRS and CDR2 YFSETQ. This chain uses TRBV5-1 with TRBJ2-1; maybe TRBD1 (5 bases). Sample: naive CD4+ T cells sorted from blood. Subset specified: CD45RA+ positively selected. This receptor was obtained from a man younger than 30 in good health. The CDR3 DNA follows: TGCGCCAGCAGCGAGGACACAAGTTACAATGAGCAGTTCTTC. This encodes CASSEDTSYNEQFF.